These 8 T cell receptor beta chains share one sample of origin, sequenced in a study of CD8 T cells in Susac syndrome. After extraction with the RNeasy kit, roughly 0.5 to 1 ug of the RNA was reverse transcribed using random hexamers. TCRdb redid the calling of the immunoSEQ multiplex PCR reads with MiXCR, one entry per CDR3 protein. The sample shows hundreds of thousands of distinct CDR3 sequences, around 85% of them seen only once. The sequenced sample was CD8+ T cells from PBMCs. The receptors were sampled from a human donor with multiple sclerosis.

This clonotype was seen just once. J is TRBJ1-6 and V is TRBV6-1, with D possibly TRBD1 on 5 matching bases. The germline V gene encodes CDR1 MNHNS and CDR2 SASEGT. This CDR3 is 13 amino acids long. Trimming took off 10 bases at V and 10 bases at J, with 17 bases between the two ends. CDR3 in DNA: TGTGCCACCAGGGACGGATTTGGATCACCCCTCCACTTT. It specifies CATRDGFGSPLHF.

This chain joins TRBV14 and TRBJ2-1; maybe TRBD1 (6 bases). Per the germline V gene, CDR1 is SGHDN and CDR2 is FVKESK. Trimming removed 4 bases at V and 3 bases at J, with 10 bases between. The CDR3 sequence is 14 residues long. Here the CDR3 DNA reads TGTGCCAGCAGCCGCCGGGACAACTACAATGAGCAGTTCTTC. Translating it yields CASSRRDNYNEQFF.

This clonotype was observed a single time. The chain employs TRBV2 and TRBJ2-7; TRBD1 agrees at 10 bases. Germline trimming cut 6 bases from V and 1 base from J; bases unmatched to any gene: 9. The CDR3 is made up of 16 amino acids. Germline V CDR1 and CDR2: SNHLY, FYNNEI. DNA for the CDR3: TGTGCCAGCAGCGATCTCCGGGACAGGGGATCCTACGAGCAGTACTTC. Protein: CASSDLRDRGSYEQYF.

This rearrangement joins TRBV15 to TRBJ2-1; 8 bases agree with TRBD2. With 0 bases clipped from V and 8 bases from J, the junction kept 12 bases outside the gene matches. The germline V gene has CDR1 LNHNV and CDR2 YYDKDF (reference sequence). There are 17 residues in the CDR3. The CDR3 is CATSRDRERGGLDEQFF. The CDR3 nucleotides are TGTGCCACCAGCAGAGATAGGGAACGGGGGGGCCTGGATGAGCAGTTCTTC.

V is TRBV5-1 and J is TRBJ1-4; 9 nucleotides agree with TRBD1. V was clipped by 0 bases and J by 4 bases; unmatched bases: 4. This CDR3 spans 16 amino acids. The germline gives CDR1 SGHRS, CDR2 YFSETQ. The CDR3 region has the DNA TGCGCCAGCAGCTTGGCCCGGACAGGGGTTAATGAAAAACTGTTTTTT. Translated: CASSLARTGVNEKLFF.

Remarks on this clonotype: Germline and junction disagree at one end, which may indicate a read error. The J gene is TRBJ1-1, the V gene TRBV4-1, with unresolved D. The germline V gene encodes CDR1 MGHRA and CDR2 YSYEKL. The CDR3 has 14 amino acids. The CDR3 loop is CASNQLYGKSEAFF. CDR3 nucleotide sequence: TGCGCCAGCAACCAATTGTACGGGAAGTCTGAAGCTTTCTTT.

The rearrangement links TRBV4-1 to TRBJ2-7, with 9 positions matching TRBD2. Germline V gives CDR1 MGHRA, CDR2 YSYEKL. The CDR3 is 13 amino acids. With V trimmed by 4 bases and J by 7 bases, 5 bases remained unmatched. CDR3 residues: CASSLAGAREQYF. CDR3 in DNA: TGCGCCAGCAGCCTAGCGGGAGCAAGGGAGCAGTACTTC.

The V and J genes are TRBV7-8 and TRBJ1-4; unclear D gene. The CDR3 loop spans 12 amino acids. V dropped 5 bases and J dropped 14 bases, with 15 bases sitting between them. From germline, CDR1 is SGHVS and CDR2 FQNEAQ. CDR3 coding DNA: TGTGCCAGCAGCACCGACGCGGAATTTCTGTTTTTT. It encodes CASSTDAEFLFF.